Given below is one T cell receptor beta chain in context. Treatment reported: preoperative locoregional IRX-2 cytokine immunotherapy. This phase Ib study tested locoregional IRX-2 cytokine immunotherapy given before surgery. Produced via immunoSEQ multiplex PCR; TCRdb's table is partial and in-frame only. The table has 28,000 or so clones, 90% seen once. The V gene end was trimmed by 1 base and the J gene end by 2 bases; junction bases not matched to a gene: 10. The CDR3 sequence is 17 residues long. Germline assignment: CDR1 LNHDA and CDR2 SQIVND (reference sequence). The record originates from a study of preoperative IRX-2 immunotherapy in early breast cancer.

The receptor was derived from a human donor with breast cancer. Sampling took place from a patient treated with IRX-2 immunotherapy. The chain is built from TRBV19 and TRBJ2-7, with 8 bases aligning to TRBD2. CDR3 loop: CASSIAFSTAGAYEQYF. CDR3 coding DNA: TGTGCCAGTAGTATAGCTTTTTCGACAGCGGGGGCCTACGAGCAGTACTTC.